The 30 T cell receptor beta chains below were found in one sample sequenced in a study of blood T cell repertoires in COVID-19. Using immunoSEQ multiplex PCR, the repertoire was profiled, and TCRdb retains in-frame clones only, with some absent. The data hold 100,000 to 150,000 clones, with approximately 80% observed a single time. The sequenced sample consisted of peripheral blood. These TCRs come from a man aged 35 to 55 with active or convalescent COVID-19.

The V gene is TRBV28, the J gene TRBJ2-7; D unresolved. In germline, CDR1 is MDHEN, CDR2 SYDVKM. The CDR3 extends over 11 amino acids. The ends were cut back, 6 bases at V and 3 bases at J, with 6 bases in the middle. The CDR3 reads CASSLYYEQYF. The DNA of the CDR3 is TGTGCCAGCAGCCTGTACTACGAGCAGTACTTC.

This clone was seen a few times. The rearrangement joins TRBV7-9 to TRBJ2-2; D might be TRBD1 (6 bases). CDR1 SEHNR and CDR2 FQNEAQ come from the germline V gene (reference sequence). The CDR3 has 14 residues. Trimming removed 3 bases at V and 5 bases at J, with 10 bases between. The CDR3: CASSFGQRTGELFF. The CDR3 region has the DNA TGTGCCAGCAGCTTTGGACAGCGAACCGGGGAGCTGTTTTTT.

The V and J genes are TRBV7-9 and TRBJ2-3; D not certain. This CDR3 region has 13 residues. With 3 bases removed from V and 1 base from J, the gap between germline ends came to 5 bases. Germline V gene sequence: CDR1 SEHNR, CDR2 FQNEAQ (reference sequence). The CDR3 nucleotides are TGTGCCAGCAGCTTTTCCGGCACAGATACGCAGTATTTT. It codes for CASSFSGTDTQYF.

The chain is built from TRBV5-5 and TRBJ2-2, with D perhaps matching TRBD2 (6 bases). Per the germline V gene, CDR1 is SGHKS and CDR2 is YYEKEE (reference sequence). V lost 4 bases to trimming and J lost 2 bases, with 15 bases between them. This CDR3 has 16 amino acids. The CDR3 sequence: CASSNLEGLNTGELFF. In DNA, the CDR3 is TGTGCCAGCAGCAACCTCGAGGGACTCAACACCGGGGAGCTGTTTTTT.

This clone was found a few times. The CDR3, as DNA: TGCGCCAGCAGAGACAGCCACTCCTACGAGCAGTACTTC. It translates to CASRDSHSYEQYF. The V and J genes are TRBV5-1 and TRBJ2-7; D perhaps matches TRBD1 (5 bases). Trimming left V 5 bases short and J 0 bases short, with 9 bases between. Germline CDR1 is SGHRS and CDR2 is YFSETQ. This CDR3 has 13 amino acids.

This clone came up once. The chain uses TRBV9 and TRBJ1-4; D is possibly TRBD1 (5 bases). This CDR3 comprises 15 residues. V was pared by 3 bases and J by 3 bases, with 12 bases between. CDR1 SGDLS and CDR2 YYNGEE come from the germline V gene. The CDR3 DNA sequence: TGTGCCAGCAGCGAGCAGGGTTTACCTAATGAAAAACTGTTTTTT. It translates to CASSEQGLPNEKLFF.

J is TRBJ2-1 and V is TRBV15; maybe TRBD2 (5 bases). The CDR3 sequence is 13 residues long. V was trimmed by 8 bases and J by 2 bases, leaving 10 bases between them. Germline V gives CDR1 LNHNV, CDR2 YYDKDF (reference sequence). CDR3 protein: CATGGWTYNEQFF. The CDR3 coding sequence is TGTGCCACCGGCGGGTGGACCTACAATGAGCAGTTCTTC.

V and J are TRBV5-1 and TRBJ1-2; the match to TRBD1 covers 7 bases. The CDR3 runs to 15 residues. The germline V gene has CDR1 SGHRS and CDR2 YFSETQ. V lost 4 bases, J lost 6 bases, and 12 bases stayed unmatched. Written as DNA, the CDR3 is TGCGCCAGCAGCCTAGGGACAGCGGAACCTGATGGCTACACCTTC. This codes for CASSLGTAEPDGYTF.

The chain employs TRBV7-2 and TRBJ2-7; D is possibly TRBD1 (7 bases). V was trimmed by 4 bases and J by 4 bases, leaving 11 bases between them. In germline, CDR1 is SGHTA, CDR2 FQGNSA. The CDR3 has 13 residues. The chain's CDR3 is CASSSAGGYEQYF. CDR3 DNA sequence: TGTGCCAGCAGCTCCGCAGGGGGGTACGAGCAGTACTTC.

The J gene is TRBJ2-7, the V gene TRBV10-3; 7 bases map to TRBD2. V gave up 4 bases and J gave up 2 bases; unmatched junction bases: 8. Germline loops: CDR1 ENHRY, CDR2 SYGVKD. The CDR3 length is 15 residues. The CDR3 is CAISAGGLEAYEQYF. DNA of the CDR3: TGTGCCATCAGTGCGGGGGGACTTGAAGCCTACGAGCAGTACTTC.

The J gene is TRBJ1-2, the V gene TRBV12-3 or TRBV12-4; D not certain. The CDR3 extends over 11 amino acids. The V end lost 8 bases, the J end lost 2 bases, and 6 bases lay between the germline ends. CDR3 sequence reads: CASGRNYGYTF. Written as DNA, the CDR3 is TGTGCCAGCGGCCGAAACTATGGCTACACCTTC.

This rearrangement joins TRBV6-6 to TRBJ1-3; unclear D gene. V was trimmed by 6 bases and J by 7 bases, leaving 13 bases between them. The CDR3 is 13 amino acids. Germline CDR1 reads MNHNY; CDR2 reads SVGAGI (reference sequence). The CDR3 DNA follows: TGTGCCAGCAGCCCCGGGCCGGGGAACACCATATATTTT. Its protein product is CASSPGPGNTIYF.

The chain carries TRBV6-5 and TRBJ2-1, with 9 bases fitting TRBD2. Germline CDR1 and CDR2: MNHEY and SVGAGI. The length of the CDR3 is 14 residues. V lost 6 bases, J lost 6 bases, and 6 bases stayed unmatched. For the CDR3, the DNA is TGTGCCAGCAGGCCGGGACTAGCAGTCAATGAGCAGTTCTTC. Translating gives CASRPGLAVNEQFF.

This clone has just one count. V is TRBV5-1 and J is TRBJ1-2; D may be TRBD1 (6 bases). Germline values: CDR1 SGHRS, CDR2 YFSETQ. Trimming removed 4 bases at V and 7 bases at J, with 11 bases between. This CDR3 comprises 12 residues. The CDR3: CASSTGTGGYTF. CDR3 in DNA: TGCGCCAGCAGCACAGGGACGGGTGGCTACACCTTC.

V and J are TRBV28 and TRBJ1-1, with D uncertain. V was cut by 5 bases and J by 1 base, with 14 bases left in between. In germline, CDR1 is MDHEN, CDR2 SYDVKM. There are 15 residues in the CDR3. The CDR3 nucleotides read TGTGCCAGCAGTCTAACAGCCGTCTCGAACACTGAAGCTTTCTTT. It yields the protein CASSLTAVSNTEAFF.

CDR3 DNA sequence: TGTGCCAGCAGACTCATAGAATCTAACTATGGCTACACCTTC. This codes for CASRLIESNYGYTF. V gene TRBV6-5 combines with J gene TRBJ1-2, with D hard to call. The CDR3 has 14 residues. V gave up 6 bases and J gave up 0 bases, with 11 bases separating them. Germline loops: CDR1 MNHEY, CDR2 SVGAGI.

The chain uses TRBV7-9 and TRBJ1-2; 12 positions agree with TRBD1. V lost 4 bases, J lost 5 bases, and 8 bases stayed unmatched. The length of the CDR3 is 16 residues. Germline values: CDR1 SEHNR, CDR2 FQNEAQ (reference sequence). The CDR3 coding sequence is TGTGCCAGCAGCTCGGGGACAGGGGGCGTTGGATATGGCTACACCTTC. Translated, it gives CASSSGTGGVGYGYTF.

The rearrangement joins TRBV29-1 to TRBJ1-1; TRBD1 matches 8 bases. Trimming removed 3 bases from V and 4 bases from J; junction bases left unmatched: 10. This CDR3 comprises 15 residues. CDR1 and CDR2 (germline): SQVTM, ANQGSEA. CDR3 bases: TGCAGCGTTGATGAGCAGGGGGCTTCGTTCACTGAAGCTTTCTTT. It yields the protein CSVDEQGASFTEAFF.

This clone was observed a single time. The rearrangement links TRBV28 to TRBJ2-7, with 11 bases identical to TRBD1. The CDR3 spans 17 residues. The V and J ends lost 5 bases and 2 bases, in that order; junction bases with no gene match: 11. Germline loops: CDR1 MDHEN, CDR2 SYDVKM. The CDR3 sequence: CASSAGTGGFGTYEQYF. CDR3 DNA sequence: TGTGCCAGCAGTGCGGGGACAGGGGGATTTGGGACCTACGAGCAGTACTTC.

The rearrangement uses TRBV5-6 and TRBJ2-1; D possibly corresponds to TRBD2 (5 bases). V was shortened by 6 bases and J by 1 base, with 17 bases between the two germline ends. Germline V lookup: CDR1 SGHDT, CDR2 YYEEEE. The CDR3 has 16 residues. CDR3 sequence reads: CASNPLGVGSYNEQFF. The CDR3 nucleotides are TGTGCCAGCAACCCCTTGGGAGTCGGGTCCTACAATGAGCAGTTCTTC.

This rearrangement joins TRBV29-1 to TRBJ2-5; 8 bases are shared with TRBD2. The CDR3 extends over 13 amino acids. From germline, CDR1 is SQVTM and CDR2 ANQGSEA. Germline trimming cut 7 bases from V and 5 bases from J; bases unmatched to any gene: 9. The CDR3 DNA follows: TGCAGCGCTTCCCGACCGGGGGGGGAGACCCAGTACTTC. Its protein product is CSASRPGGETQYF.

The chain has TRBV5-6 and TRBJ2-2; TRBD2 might be the D (5 bases). The CDR3 spans 13 residues. CDR1 and CDR2 from the germline V gene are SGHDT and YYEEEE. V was shortened by 0 bases and J by 6 bases, with 6 bases between the two germline ends. The CDR3 DNA sequence: TGTGCCAGCAGCTTGGGAGCGGCCGGGGAGCTGTTTTTT. It codes for CASSLGAAGELFF.

This clone came up once. The chain is built from TRBV24-1 and TRBJ2-2, with 8 nucleotides matching TRBD1. This CDR3 contains 17 residues. Germline V gene sequence: CDR1 KGHDR, CDR2 SFDVKD. V was pared by 5 bases and J by 0 bases, with 7 bases of the junction left unmatched. The DNA for the CDR3 is TGTGCCACCAGTGTCGAGACAGGGGCGGCGAACACCGGGGAGCTGTTTTTT. Translating it yields CATSVETGAANTGELFF.

The V and J genes are TRBV20-1 and TRBJ2-1; a possible D gene is TRBD1 (6 bases). CDR1 DFQATT and CDR2 SNEGSKA come from the germline V gene (reference sequence). This CDR3 spans 11 amino acids. V gave up 5 bases and J gave up 7 bases, with 9 bases separating them. For the CDR3, the DNA is TGCAGTGCTCGCGACAGGAATGAGCAGTTCTTC. Protein sequence: CSARDRNEQFF.

The chain employs TRBV19 and TRBJ1-2; D unclear. Germline CDR1 LNHDA, CDR2 SQIVND (reference sequence). The CDR3 has 14 amino acids. The ends were cut back, 10 bases at V and 5 bases at J, with 20 bases in the middle. This CDR3 reads CATTPSEGGYGYTF. CDR3 sequence (DNA): TGTGCCACTACCCCGAGCGAGGGCGGATATGGCTACACCTTC.

This clone was detected a few times. The rearrangement uses TRBV12-3 or TRBV12-4 and TRBJ2-1; tentative D call: TRBD1 (6 bases). CDR3 size: 13 residues. Trimming shortened V by 4 bases and J by 8 bases, and 12 bases separated the two germline ends. The CDR3 here is CASSSSGVDEQFF. CDR3 bases: TGTGCCAGCAGTTCGTCAGGGGTTGATGAGCAGTTCTTC.

The genes are TRBV9 and TRBJ1-1; D unclear. Germline V lookup: CDR1 SGDLS, CDR2 YYNGEE. Trimming took off 3 bases at V and 4 bases at J, with 22 bases between the two ends. The CDR3 has 17 residues. The CDR3 nucleotides are TGTGCCAGCAGCGCCCGCCCAGGTTTCGTTCGTGGCACTGAAGCTTTCTTT. Translated: CASSARPGFVRGTEAFF.

This chain links TRBV28 with TRBJ1-1; D might be TRBD1 (6 bases). CDR3 length equals 15 residues. Germline V CDR1 and CDR2: MDHEN, SYDVKM. V lost 11 bases and J lost 4, with 23 bases in between. Here the CDR3 reads CAGFRAGGRVTEAFF. The CDR3 bases are TGTGCCGGATTTAGGGCGGGGGGCAGAGTCACTGAAGCTTTCTTT.

The chain employs TRBV12-3 or TRBV12-4 and TRBJ2-3; D is undetermined. The CDR3 has 11 amino acids. The ends were cut back, 6 bases at V and 8 bases at J, with 9 bases in the middle. CDR3 coding DNA: TGTGCCAGCAGCTCCCTCGGTACGCAGTATTTT. This gives the protein CASSSLGTQYF.

The CDR3: CASSLRQGRQPLHF. The CDR3 DNA follows: TGTGCCAGCAGTTTGAGACAGGGTAGACAACCCCTCCACTTT. The V call is TRBV28, the J call TRBJ1-6, with TRBD1 matching 7 bases. The germline V gene encodes CDR1 MDHEN and CDR2 SYDVKM. CDR3 length: 14 amino acids. Trimming cost V 3 bases and J 12 bases; bases outside gene matches: 8.